The T cell receptor (beta chain) under discussion was sequenced for a study of blood T cell repertoires in COVID-19. About the study: PBMCs, B-cell-depleted T cells, or T cells provided the cDNA or gDNA that made up the material.

Study members were between about 18 and 95 years old and lived in 24 US regions. In assigning cohorts, the study relied on participant-reported clinical history. Germline CDR1 and CDR2: SGDLS and YYNGEE. The germline V and J ends were trimmed by 0 bases and 0 bases, with 12 bases remaining between them. CDR3 length: 16 residues. As processed by the authors: Estimation of nucleated cell counts relied on the amplification of reference gene primers. The table came from immunoSEQ multiplex PCR; TCRdb's copy has only in-frame clones and leaves some out. The V and J calls and clone size are taken from that table; D and trimming were inferred from the DNA. The sample has some 300,000 clones, just under 90% seen once.

Material for sequencing was PBMCs or T cells enriched from blood (not recorded which). This TCR was sampled from a woman aged 45-60 years who had been exposed to COVID-19. The gene calls are TRBV9 and TRBJ2-5, with D perhaps matching TRBD2 (6 bases). The CDR3 sequence: CASSVAASDYQETQYF. The CDR3 bases are TGTGCCAGCAGCGTAGCTGCTAGCGATTACCAAGAGACCCAGTACTTC. Based on the CDR3 plus reference TRBV9 and TRBJ2-5, the full variable domain is DSGVTQTPKHLITATGQRVTLRCSPRSGDLSVYWYQQSLDQGLQFLIQYYNGEERAKGNILERFSAQQFPDLHSELNLSSLELGDSALYFCASSVAASDYQETQYFGPGTRLLVL.